Many counts were recorded for the clone carrying this T cell receptor (beta chain). The data stem from a study of low-dose radiotherapy and immunotherapy resistance in tumors. Documented time point: after trial treatment. Treatment described: LDRT plus nivolumab, ipilimumab, low-dose cyclophosphamide and aspirin (RACIN trial). Trimming removed 0 bases from V and 7 bases from J; junction bases left unmatched: 10. CDR1 is LGHNA and CDR2 is YSLEER in the germline V gene. The CDR3 is 17 amino acids. With TRAV- and TRBV-specific primers, first-strand cDNA was made, covering the alpha and beta chains. The authors amplified TCRs for 20 to 25 PCR cycles with a constant-region primer and a V-primer adapter. TCRdb passed the reads through MiXCR, listing each CDR3 protein once. This sample yields around 60,000 distinct CDR3 sequences, of which 20% to 25% are seen a single time; 5.5% to 8.5% belongs to the top ten.

The rearrangement joins TRBV4-3 to TRBJ2-3; TRBD2 agrees at 10 bases. The source was PBMCs, collected after low-dose radiotherapy plus immunotherapy. The clonotype originates from a male donor with prostate cancer. CDR3 loop: CASSQDRERGGAYTQYF. CDR3 DNA sequence: TGCGCCAGCAGCCAAGATAGGGAGCGGGGGGGCGCGTATACGCAGTATTTT.